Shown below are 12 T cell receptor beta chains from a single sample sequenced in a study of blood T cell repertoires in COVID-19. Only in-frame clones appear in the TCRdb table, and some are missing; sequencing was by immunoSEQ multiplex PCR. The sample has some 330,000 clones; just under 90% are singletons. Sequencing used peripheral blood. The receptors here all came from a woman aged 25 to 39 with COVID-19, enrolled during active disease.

This CDR3 reads CASGLGLEDTQYF. The CDR3 region has the DNA TGTGCTAGTGGTTTGGGACTAGAGGATACGCAGTATTTT. The J gene is TRBJ2-3, the V gene TRBV12-5; TRBD2 might be the D (6 bases). CDR3 length equals 13 residues. Trimming left V 1 base short and J 6 bases short, with 8 bases between. Germline values: CDR1 LGHNT, CDR2 FRNRAP.

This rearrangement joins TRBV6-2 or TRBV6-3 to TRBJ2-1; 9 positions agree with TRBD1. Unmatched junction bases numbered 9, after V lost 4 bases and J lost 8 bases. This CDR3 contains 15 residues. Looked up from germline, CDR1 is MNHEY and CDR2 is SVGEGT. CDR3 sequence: CASSSPRTGAYEQFF. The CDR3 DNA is TGTGCCAGCAGTTCCCCCCGGACAGGGGCGTATGAGCAGTTCTTC.

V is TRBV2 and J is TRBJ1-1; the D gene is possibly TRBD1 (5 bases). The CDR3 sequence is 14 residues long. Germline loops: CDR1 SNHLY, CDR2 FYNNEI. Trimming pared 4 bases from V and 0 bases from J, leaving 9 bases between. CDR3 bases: TGTGCCAGCAGTGGGCAGGGCATGAACACTGAAGCTTTCTTT. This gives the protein CASSGQGMNTEAFF.

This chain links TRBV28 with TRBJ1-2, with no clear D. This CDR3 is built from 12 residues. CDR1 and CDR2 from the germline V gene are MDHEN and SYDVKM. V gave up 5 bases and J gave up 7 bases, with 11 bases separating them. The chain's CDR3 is CASSPGLTGYTF. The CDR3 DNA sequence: TGTGCCAGCAGTCCGGGGTTGACTGGCTACACCTTC.

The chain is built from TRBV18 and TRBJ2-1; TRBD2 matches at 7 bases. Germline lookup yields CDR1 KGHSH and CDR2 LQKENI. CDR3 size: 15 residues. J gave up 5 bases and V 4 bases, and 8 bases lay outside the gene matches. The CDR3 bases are TGTGCCAGCTCACAGTGGGGAGGGAGTAACAATGAGCAGTTCTTC. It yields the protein CASSQWGGSNNEQFF.

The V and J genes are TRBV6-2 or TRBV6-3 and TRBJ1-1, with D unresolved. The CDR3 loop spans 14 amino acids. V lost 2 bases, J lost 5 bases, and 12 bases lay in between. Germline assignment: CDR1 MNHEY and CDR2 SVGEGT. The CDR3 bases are TGTGCCAGCAGTTACCTCTCCACGGGGACTGAAGCTTTCTTT. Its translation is CASSYLSTGTEAFF.

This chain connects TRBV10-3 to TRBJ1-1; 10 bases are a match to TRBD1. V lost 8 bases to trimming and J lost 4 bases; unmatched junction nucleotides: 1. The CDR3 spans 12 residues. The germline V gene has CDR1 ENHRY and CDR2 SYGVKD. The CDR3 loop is CAIGQGGTEAFF. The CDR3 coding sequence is TGTGCCATCGGACAGGGGGGCACTGAAGCTTTCTTT.

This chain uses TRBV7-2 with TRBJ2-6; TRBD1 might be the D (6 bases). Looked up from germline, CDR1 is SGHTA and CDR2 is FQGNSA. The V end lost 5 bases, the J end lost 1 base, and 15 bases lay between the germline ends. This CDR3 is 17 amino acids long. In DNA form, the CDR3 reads TGTGCCAGCAGCCGGACAGTGGTACATTCTGGGGCCAACGTCCTGACTTTC. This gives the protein CASSRTVVHSGANVLTF.

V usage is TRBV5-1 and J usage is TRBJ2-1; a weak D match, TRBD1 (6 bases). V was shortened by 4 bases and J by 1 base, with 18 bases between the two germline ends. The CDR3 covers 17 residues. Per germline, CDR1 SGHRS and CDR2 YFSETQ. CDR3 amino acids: CASSPTPRGGSYNEQFF. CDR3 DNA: TGCGCCAGCAGCCCAACCCCCAGGGGCGGATCCTACAATGAGCAGTTCTTC.

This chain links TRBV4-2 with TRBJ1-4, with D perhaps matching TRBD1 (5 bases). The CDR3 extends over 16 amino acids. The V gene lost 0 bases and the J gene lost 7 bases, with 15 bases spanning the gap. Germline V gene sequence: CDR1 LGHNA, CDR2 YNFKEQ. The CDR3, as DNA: TGTGCCAGCAGCCAAGACCCAGGGCTTGGTGGTGAAAAACTGTTTTTT. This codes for CASSQDPGLGGEKLFF.

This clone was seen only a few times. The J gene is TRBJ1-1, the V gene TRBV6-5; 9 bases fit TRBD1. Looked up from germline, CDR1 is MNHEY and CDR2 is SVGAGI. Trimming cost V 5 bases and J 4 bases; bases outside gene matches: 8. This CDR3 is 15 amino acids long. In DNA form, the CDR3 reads TGTGCCAGCAGTACCCACAGGGGGCGCGGCACTGAAGCTTTCTTT. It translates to CASSTHRGRGTEAFF.

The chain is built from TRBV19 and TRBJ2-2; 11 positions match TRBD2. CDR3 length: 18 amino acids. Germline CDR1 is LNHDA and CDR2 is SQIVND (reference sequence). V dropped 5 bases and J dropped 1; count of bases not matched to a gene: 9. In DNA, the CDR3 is TGTGCCAGTAGTCCTCCGCTAGCGGGGGGCGAGAACACCGGGGAGCTGTTTTTT. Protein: CASSPPLAGGENTGELFF.